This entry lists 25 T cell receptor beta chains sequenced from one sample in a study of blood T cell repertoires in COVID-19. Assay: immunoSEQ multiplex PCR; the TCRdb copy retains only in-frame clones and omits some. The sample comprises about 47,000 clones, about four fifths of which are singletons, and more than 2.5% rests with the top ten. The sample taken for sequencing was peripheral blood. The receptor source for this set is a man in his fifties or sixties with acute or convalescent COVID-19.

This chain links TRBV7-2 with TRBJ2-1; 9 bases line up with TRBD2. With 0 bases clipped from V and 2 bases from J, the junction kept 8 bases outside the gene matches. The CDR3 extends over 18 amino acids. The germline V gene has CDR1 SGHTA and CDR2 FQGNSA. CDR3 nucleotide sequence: TGTGCCAGCAGCTTAGCCCGGCTAGCGGGGACAACCTACAATGAGCAGTTCTTC. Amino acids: CASSLARLAGTTYNEQFF.

CDR3 coding DNA: TGTGCCAGCAGCCCTAGCGGGAGGGCCCTTATTGAGCAGTTCTTC. Translated: CASSPSGRALIEQFF. The rearrangement uses TRBV3-1 (or the pseudogene TRBV3-2) and TRBJ2-1; TRBD2 matches at 12 bases. The germline V gene has CDR1 LGHDT and CDR2 YNNKEL (reference sequence). The CDR3 is 15 amino acids. J gave up 9 bases and V 4 bases, and 7 bases lay outside the gene matches.

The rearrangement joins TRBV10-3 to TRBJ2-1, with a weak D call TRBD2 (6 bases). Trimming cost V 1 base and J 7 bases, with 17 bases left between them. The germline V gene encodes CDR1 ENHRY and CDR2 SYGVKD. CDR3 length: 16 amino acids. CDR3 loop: CAISEYETDGGNEQFF. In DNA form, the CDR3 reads TGTGCCATCAGTGAGTATGAGACTGACGGGGGTAATGAGCAGTTCTTC.

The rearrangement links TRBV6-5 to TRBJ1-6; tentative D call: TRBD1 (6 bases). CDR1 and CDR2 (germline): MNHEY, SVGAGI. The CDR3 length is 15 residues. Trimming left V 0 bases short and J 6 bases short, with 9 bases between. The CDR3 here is CASSYSAGVNSPLHF. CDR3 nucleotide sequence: TGTGCCAGCAGTTACTCAGCAGGGGTTAATTCACCCCTCCACTTT.

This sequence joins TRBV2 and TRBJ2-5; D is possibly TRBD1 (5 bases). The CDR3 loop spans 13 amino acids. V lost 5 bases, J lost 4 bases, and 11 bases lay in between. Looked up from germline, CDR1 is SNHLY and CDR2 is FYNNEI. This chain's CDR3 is CASSILGVETQYF. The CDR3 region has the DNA TGTGCCAGCAGTATCTTAGGGGTAGAGACCCAGTACTTC. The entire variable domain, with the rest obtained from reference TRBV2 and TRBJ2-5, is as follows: EPEVTQTPSHQVTQMGQEVILRCVPISNHLYFYWYRQILGQKVEFLVSFYNNEISEKSEIFDDQFSVERPDGSNFTLKIRSTKLEDSAMYFCASSILGVETQYFGPGTRLLVL.

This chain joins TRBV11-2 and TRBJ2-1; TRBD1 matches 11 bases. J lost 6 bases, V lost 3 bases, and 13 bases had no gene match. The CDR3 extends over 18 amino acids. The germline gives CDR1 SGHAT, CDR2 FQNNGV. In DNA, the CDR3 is TGTGCCAGCAGCTTTCGGACAGGGGGCCCCCAAAATAGCAATGAGCAGTTCTTC. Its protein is CASSFRTGGPQNSNEQFF.

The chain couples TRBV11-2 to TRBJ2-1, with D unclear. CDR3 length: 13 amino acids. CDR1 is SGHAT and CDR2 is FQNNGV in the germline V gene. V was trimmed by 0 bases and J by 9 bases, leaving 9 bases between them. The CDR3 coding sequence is TGTGCCAGCAGCTTAGATCCCACCGGTGAGCAGTTCTTC. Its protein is CASSLDPTGEQFF.

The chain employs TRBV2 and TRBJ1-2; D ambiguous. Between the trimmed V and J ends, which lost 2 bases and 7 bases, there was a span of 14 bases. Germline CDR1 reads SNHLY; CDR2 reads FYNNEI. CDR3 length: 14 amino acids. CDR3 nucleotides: TGTGCCAGCAGTGAACCAGCGATTTTAGCTGGCTACACCTTC. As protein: CASSEPAILAGYTF.

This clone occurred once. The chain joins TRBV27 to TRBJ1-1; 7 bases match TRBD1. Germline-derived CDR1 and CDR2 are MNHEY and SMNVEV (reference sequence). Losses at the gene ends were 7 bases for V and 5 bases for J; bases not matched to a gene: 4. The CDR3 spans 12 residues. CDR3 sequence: CASKGAGTEAFF. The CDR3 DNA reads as TGTGCCAGCAAGGGGGCAGGGACTGAAGCTTTCTTT.

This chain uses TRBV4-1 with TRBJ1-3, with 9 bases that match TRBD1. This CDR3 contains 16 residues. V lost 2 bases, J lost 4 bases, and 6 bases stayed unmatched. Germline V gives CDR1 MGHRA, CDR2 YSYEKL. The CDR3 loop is CASSQPLTGGGNTIYF. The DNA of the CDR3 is TGCGCCAGCAGCCAACCCTTGACAGGGGGAGGAAACACCATATATTTT.

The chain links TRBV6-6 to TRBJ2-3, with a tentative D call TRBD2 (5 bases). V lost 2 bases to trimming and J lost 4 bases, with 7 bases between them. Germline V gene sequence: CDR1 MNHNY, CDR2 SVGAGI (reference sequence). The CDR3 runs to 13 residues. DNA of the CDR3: TGTGCCAGCAGTTACACACTAGCAGATACGCAGTATTTT. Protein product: CASSYTLADTQYF.

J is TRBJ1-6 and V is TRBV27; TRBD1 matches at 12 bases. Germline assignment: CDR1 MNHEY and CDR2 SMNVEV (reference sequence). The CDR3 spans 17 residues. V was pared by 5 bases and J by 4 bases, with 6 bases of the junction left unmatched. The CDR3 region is CASSGTGGLPYNSPLHF. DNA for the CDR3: TGTGCCAGCAGTGGGACAGGGGGCCTCCCGTATAATTCACCCCTCCACTTT.

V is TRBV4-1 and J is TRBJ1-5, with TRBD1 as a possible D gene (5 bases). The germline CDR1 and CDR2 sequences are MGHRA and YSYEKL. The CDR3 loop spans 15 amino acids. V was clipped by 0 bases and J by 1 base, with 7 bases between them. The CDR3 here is CASSQEGGSNQPQHF. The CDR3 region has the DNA TGCGCCAGCAGCCAAGAGGGGGGGAGCAATCAGCCCCAGCATTTT.

The CDR3 spells CASSVGQGSVNTEAFF. The DNA of the CDR3 is TGTGCCAGCAGCGTAGGTCAGGGATCGGTGAACACTGAAGCTTTCTTT. The rearrangement links TRBV9 to TRBJ1-1; D possibly corresponds to TRBD1 (5 bases). Trimming removed 0 bases at V and 0 bases at J, with 12 bases between. The CDR3 loop spans 16 amino acids. Germline loops: CDR1 SGDLS, CDR2 YYNGEE.

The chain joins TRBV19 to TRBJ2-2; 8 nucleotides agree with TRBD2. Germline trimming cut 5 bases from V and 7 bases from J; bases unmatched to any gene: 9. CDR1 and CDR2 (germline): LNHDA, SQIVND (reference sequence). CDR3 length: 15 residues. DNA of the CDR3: TGTGCCAGTAGTTCGGGACTAGGATGGGGCGGGGAGCTGTTTTTT. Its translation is CASSSGLGWGGELFF.

The CDR3 here is CASSDRDRGGQPQHF. The CDR3 bases are TGTGCCAGCAGTGACCGGGACAGGGGAGGTCAGCCCCAGCATTTT. The gene calls are TRBV2 and TRBJ1-5; 10 positions match TRBD1. CDR3 length: 15 residues. With 3 bases clipped from V and 6 bases from J, the junction kept 5 bases outside the gene matches. The V gene's germline CDR1 is SNHLY and CDR2 FYNNEI.

The CDR3 DNA is TGTGCCAGCAGCCAAGATCAGGGGGTAGGTGAAAAACTGTTTTTT. This sequence encodes CASSQDQGVGEKLFF. The V gene is TRBV4-2, the J gene TRBJ1-4; 7 bases are shared with TRBD1. The CDR3 runs 15 residues. From germline, CDR1 is LGHNA and CDR2 YNFKEQ. J gave up 7 bases and V 0 bases, and 5 bases lay outside the gene matches.

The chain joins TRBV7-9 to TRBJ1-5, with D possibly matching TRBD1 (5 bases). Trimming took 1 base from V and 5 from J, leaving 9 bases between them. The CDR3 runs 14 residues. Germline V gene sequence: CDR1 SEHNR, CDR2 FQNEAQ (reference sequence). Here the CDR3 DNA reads TGTGCCAGCAGCTTAGGCGGGGCGGATCAGCCCCAGCATTTT. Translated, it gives CASSLGGADQPQHF.

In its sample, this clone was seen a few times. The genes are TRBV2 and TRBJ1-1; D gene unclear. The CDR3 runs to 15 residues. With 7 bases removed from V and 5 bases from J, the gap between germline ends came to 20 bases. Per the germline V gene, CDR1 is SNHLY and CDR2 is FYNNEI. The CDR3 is CASKQLHSGGTEAFF. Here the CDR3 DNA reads TGTGCCAGCAAGCAGCTGCACAGCGGTGGAACTGAAGCTTTCTTT.

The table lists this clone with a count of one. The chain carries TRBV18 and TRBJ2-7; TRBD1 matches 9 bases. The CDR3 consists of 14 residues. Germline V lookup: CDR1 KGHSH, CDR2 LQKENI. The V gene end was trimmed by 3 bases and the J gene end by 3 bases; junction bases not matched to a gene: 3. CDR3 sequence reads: CASSPATGGYEQYF. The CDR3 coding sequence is TGTGCCAGCTCACCCGCGACAGGGGGCTACGAGCAGTACTTC.

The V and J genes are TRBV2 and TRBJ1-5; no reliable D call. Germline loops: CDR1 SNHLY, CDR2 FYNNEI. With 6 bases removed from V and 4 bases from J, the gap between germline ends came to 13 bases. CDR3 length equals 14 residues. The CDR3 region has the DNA TGTGCCAGCAGCAATGCTCGAGCAAATCAGCCCCAGCATTTT. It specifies CASSNARANQPQHF. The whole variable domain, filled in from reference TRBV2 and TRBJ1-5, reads EPEVTQTPSHQVTQMGQEVILRCVPISNHLYFYWYRQILGQKVEFLVSFYNNEISEKSEIFDDQFSVERPDGSNFTLKIRSTKLEDSAMYFCASSNARANQPQHFGDGTRLSIL.

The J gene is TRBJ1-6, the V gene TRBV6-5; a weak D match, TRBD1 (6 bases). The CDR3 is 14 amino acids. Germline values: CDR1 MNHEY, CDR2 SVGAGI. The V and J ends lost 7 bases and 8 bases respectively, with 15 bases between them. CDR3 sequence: CASTPTWTDSPLHF. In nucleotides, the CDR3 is TGTGCCAGCACGCCGACTTGGACAGATTCACCCCTCCACTTT.

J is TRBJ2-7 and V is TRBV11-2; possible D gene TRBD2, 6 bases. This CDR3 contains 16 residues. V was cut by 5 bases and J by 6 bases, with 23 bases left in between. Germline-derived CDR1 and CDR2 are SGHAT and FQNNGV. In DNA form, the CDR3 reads TGTGCCAGCAGCACTGGGGAGGCTCAAAGACCTCGCGAGCAGTACTTC. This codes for CASSTGEAQRPREQYF.

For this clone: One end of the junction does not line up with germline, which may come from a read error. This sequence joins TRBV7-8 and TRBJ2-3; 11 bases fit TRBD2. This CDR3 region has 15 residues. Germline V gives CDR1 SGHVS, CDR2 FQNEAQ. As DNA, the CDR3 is TGTGCCAGCAGCCTAGCGGGAGGCCGCGGAGATACGCAGTATTTT. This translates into CASSLAGGRGDTQYF.

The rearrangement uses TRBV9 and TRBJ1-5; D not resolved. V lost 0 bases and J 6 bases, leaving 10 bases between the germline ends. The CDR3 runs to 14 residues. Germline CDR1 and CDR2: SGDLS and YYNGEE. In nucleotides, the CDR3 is TGTGCCAGCAGCGTAGGTGGCAGAGGTCAGCCCCAGCATTTT. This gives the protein CASSVGGRGQPQHF. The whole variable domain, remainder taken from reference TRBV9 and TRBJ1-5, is DSGVTQTPKHLITATGQRVTLRCSPRSGDLSVYWYQQSLDQGLQFLIQYYNGEERAKGNILERFSAQQFPDLHSELNLSSLELGDSALYFCASSVGGRGQPQHFGDGTRLSIL.